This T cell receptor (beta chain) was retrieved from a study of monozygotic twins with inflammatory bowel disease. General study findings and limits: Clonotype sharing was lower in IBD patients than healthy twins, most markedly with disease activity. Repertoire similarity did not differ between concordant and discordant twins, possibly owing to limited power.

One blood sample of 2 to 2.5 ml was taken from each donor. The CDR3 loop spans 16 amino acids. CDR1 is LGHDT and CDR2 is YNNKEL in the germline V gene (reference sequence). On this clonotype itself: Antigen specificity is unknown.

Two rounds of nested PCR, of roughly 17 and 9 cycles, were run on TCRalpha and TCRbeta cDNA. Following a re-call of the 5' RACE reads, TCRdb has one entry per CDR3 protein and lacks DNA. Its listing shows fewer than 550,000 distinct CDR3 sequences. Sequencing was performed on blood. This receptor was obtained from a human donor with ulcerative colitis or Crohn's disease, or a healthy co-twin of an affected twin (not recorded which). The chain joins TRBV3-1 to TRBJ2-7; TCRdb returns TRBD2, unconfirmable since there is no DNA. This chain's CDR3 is CASSQRPPFSPYEQYF.